The 16 T cell receptor beta chains below were found in one sample sequenced in a study of shared clonotypes between healthy human individuals (dated by TCRdb to 2019 to 2021). The library was built by means of the immunoSEQ multiplex PCR assay. Imported from immuneACCESS, the table was reduced by TCRdb to in-frame sequences with V and J called. These copies leave out some clones; in studies compared against another copy, an unresolved V gene accounts for under half, and the cause of the remainder is not known. Recorded for this sample are more than 600,000 clones; roughly nine tenths of them occurred a single time. The ten largest make up roughly 24% of the sample. CD8 naive samples were CD45RO-negative cells positively selected for CCR7, giving a CD45RA+CCR7+ population that excluded TemRA cells. Sequenced sample: naive CD8+ T cells sorted from blood. According to the study, the label for this sample's cell subset or site signals: CD45RA+CCR7+. The receptors stem from a man younger than 45 in good health.

The gene calls are TRBV7-6 and TRBJ2-7; maybe TRBD2 (5 bases). The CDR3 is 18 residues long. Trimming removed 5 bases from V and 0 bases from J, with 23 bases in between. Per germline, CDR1 SGHVS and CDR2 FNYEAQ. CDR3 nucleotide sequence: TGTGCCAGCAGCCGAGTCATGGGGAGTAGTCGAAGCTCCTACGAGCAGTACTTC. It translates to CASSRVMGSSRSSYEQYF.

This clone was seen just once. The chain couples TRBV27 to TRBJ1-2; tentatively, D is TRBD1 (5 bases). The CDR3 loop spans 14 amino acids. The ends were cut back, 4 bases at V and 1 base at J, with 10 bases in the middle. Germline V gene sequence: CDR1 MNHEY, CDR2 SMNVEV (reference sequence). The CDR3 protein is CASSSGGFNYGYTF. The CDR3 DNA reads as TGTGCCAGCAGTTCGGGGGGGTTTAACTATGGCTACACCTTC.

This sequence joins TRBV7-9 and TRBJ1-2; no clear D. Germline CDR1 and CDR2: SEHNR and FQNEAQ (reference sequence). The CDR3 has 14 residues. V was pared by 1 base and J by 4 bases, with 10 bases between. As DNA, the CDR3 is TGTGCCAGCAGCTTAGGCGCCAGATCCTATGGCTACACCTTC. Translated: CASSLGARSYGYTF.

This clone was found once. CDR3 protein: CASSPDHFGTEAFF. In DNA, the CDR3 is TGTGCCAGTAGTCCCGACCACTTTGGCACTGAAGCTTTCTTT. This sequence joins TRBV19 and TRBJ1-1; no reliable D call. V lost 5 bases, J lost 4 bases, and 14 bases lay in between. The CDR3 length is 14 residues. The germline gives CDR1 LNHDA, CDR2 SQIVND (reference sequence).

The chain recombines TRBV4-2 with TRBJ2-7; the D is unclear. The germline CDR1 and CDR2 sequences are LGHNA and YNFKEQ. V lost 1 base, J lost 4 bases, and 17 bases lay in between. The CDR3 runs 16 residues. The CDR3 nucleotides read TGTGCCAGCAGCCAAGCACACCAGACCTCAAATTACGAGCAGTACTTC. This gives the protein CASSQAHQTSNYEQYF.

The genes are TRBV5-1 and TRBJ1-2; 8 bases agree with TRBD1. The length of the CDR3 is 14 residues. The V and J ends lost 3 bases and 0 bases, in that order; junction bases with no gene match: 1. In germline, CDR1 is SGHRS, CDR2 YFSETQ. CDR3 loop: CASSWDRTNYGYTF. The CDR3 DNA sequence: TGCGCCAGCAGCTGGGACAGGACTAACTATGGCTACACCTTC.

This chain joins TRBV6-6 and TRBJ1-2, with no clear D. V lost 11 bases to trimming and J lost 0 bases, with 13 bases between them. This CDR3 contains 13 residues. Germline-derived CDR1 and CDR2 are MNHNY and SVGAGI (reference sequence). CDR3 region: CALGIDPNYGYTF. CDR3 coding DNA: TGTGCCCTTGGGATAGACCCTAACTATGGCTACACCTTC.

This clone was seen a few times. This chain uses TRBV9 with TRBJ2-5, with 7 nucleotides matching TRBD2. V was clipped by 4 bases and J by 4 bases; unmatched bases: 13. The CDR3 is made up of 16 amino acids. Germline V CDR1 and CDR2: SGDLS, YYNGEE. The CDR3 here is CASSPRFGGGPETQYF. DNA of the CDR3: TGTGCCAGCAGCCCCAGGTTTGGGGGAGGGCCAGAGACCCAGTACTTC.

The V gene is TRBV10-3, the J gene TRBJ2-3; perhaps TRBD1 as D (6 bases). The germline CDR1 and CDR2 sequences are ENHRY and SYGVKD. The CDR3 has 15 amino acids. Trimming stripped 0 bases from V and 0 bases from J, with 7 bases between. For the CDR3, the DNA is TGTGCCATCAGTGAGTCAACAGGGAGCACAGATACGCAGTATTTT. As protein: CAISESTGSTDTQYF.

The chain joins TRBV5-1 to TRBJ2-7; 7 bases line up with TRBD2. The germline CDR1 and CDR2 sequences are SGHRS and YFSETQ. CDR3 length equals 15 residues. The V segment lost 1 base and the J segment 0 bases; nucleotides outside the gene matches: 4. The DNA for the CDR3 is TGCGCCAGCAGCTTGAGGGGAGGGAGCTCCTACGAGCAGTACTTC. Amino acids: CASSLRGGSSYEQYF. Supplemented by reference TRBV5-1 and TRBJ2-7, the full variable domain reads KAGVTQTPRYLIKTRGQQVTLSCSPISGHRSVSWYQQTPGQGLQFLFEYFSETQRNKGNFPGRFSGRQFSNSRSEMNVSTLELGDSALYLCASSLRGGSSYEQYFGPGTRLTVT.

The rearrangement joins TRBV4-1 to TRBJ2-2, with 8 bases that match TRBD1. Germline CDR1 and CDR2: MGHRA and YSYEKL. The CDR3 totals 15 residues. Unmatched junction bases numbered 3, after V lost 5 bases and J lost 1 base. The CDR3: CASSTGTGNTGELFF. CDR3 DNA sequence: TGCGCCAGCAGCACCGGGACAGGGAACACCGGGGAGCTGTTTTTT.

V usage is TRBV4-1 and J usage is TRBJ1-5; perhaps TRBD1 as D (6 bases). Germline CDR1 and CDR2: MGHRA and YSYEKL. The CDR3 is 14 amino acids. The V end was cut by 1 base, the J end by 7 bases, with 11 bases between. For the CDR3, the DNA is TGCGCCAGCAGCCAAGTCGGGGGGCGGCAGCCCCAGCATTTT. Translated: CASSQVGGRQPQHF.

The chain recombines TRBV4-3 with TRBJ2-1; 7 bases map to TRBD1. V lost 1 base to trimming and J lost 6 bases; unmatched junction nucleotides: 3. Germline V gene data show CDR1 as LGHNA and CDR2 as YSLEER. There are 14 residues in the CDR3. The CDR3 sequence: CASSQVTGSNEQFF. CDR3 nucleotide sequence: TGCGCCAGCAGCCAAGTGACAGGGAGCAATGAGCAGTTCTTC.

The chain uses TRBV7-9 and TRBJ2-3; D remains ambiguous. The CDR3 has 13 residues. Per germline, CDR1 SEHNR and CDR2 FQNEAQ (reference sequence). V was cut by 11 bases and J by 4 bases, with 16 bases left in between. This CDR3 is CAGRAAPADTQYF. CDR3 nucleotide sequence: TGTGCCGGTCGGGCAGCCCCCGCAGATACGCAGTATTTT.

The chain couples TRBV30 to TRBJ2-7; D not certain. This CDR3 comprises 11 residues. The germline V gene encodes CDR1 GTSNPN and CDR2 SVGIG (reference sequence). V was cut by 4 bases and J by 4 bases, with 8 bases left in between. The CDR3 nucleotides read TGTGCCTGGACAGGTGCGTACGAGCAGTACTTC. Its protein is CAWTGAYEQYF.

The genes are TRBV9 and TRBJ1-2, with D perhaps matching TRBD1 (5 bases). This CDR3 is 15 amino acids long. Germline CDR1 is SGDLS and CDR2 is YYNGEE. The germline V and J ends were trimmed by 3 bases and 4 bases, with 16 bases remaining between them. The CDR3 is CASSATTVPVYGYTF. The DNA for the CDR3 is TGTGCCAGCAGCGCGACGACAGTTCCCGTCTATGGCTACACCTTC.